What follows are 4 T cell receptor beta chains derived from one specimen sequenced in a study of blood T cell repertoires in COVID-19. Assay used: immunoSEQ multiplex PCR; TCRdb lists only in-frame clones, some missing. The sample shows some 370,000 clones, around 89% of them seen only once. What was sequenced was peripheral blood. The receptors originated from a man aged 18 to 35 with active or convalescent COVID-19.

The chain joins TRBV27 to TRBJ1-5; possible D gene TRBD1, 6 bases. This CDR3 is 13 amino acids long. V was shortened by 8 bases and J by 6 bases, with 14 bases between the two germline ends. Per germline, CDR1 MNHEY and CDR2 SMNVEV (reference sequence). Written as DNA, the CDR3 is TGTGCCAGCCGGGACAAACGGAGTCAGCCCCAGCATTTT. Translated, it gives CASRDKRSQPQHF.

The J gene is TRBJ1-1, the V gene TRBV19, with a possible D match to TRBD1 (6 bases). The V gene's germline CDR1 is LNHDA and CDR2 SQIVND (reference sequence). V lost 5 bases, J lost 7 bases, and 20 bases lay in between. This CDR3 comprises 15 residues. CDR3 in amino acids: CASSPHTGNKFEAFF. CDR3 DNA sequence: TGTGCCAGTAGTCCCCACACAGGGAACAAATTTGAAGCTTTCTTT.

The CDR3: CASSLISAPLHF. CDR3 coding DNA: TGTGCCAGCAGTTTAATCTCGGCACCCCTCCACTTT. The chain joins TRBV12-3 or TRBV12-4 to TRBJ1-6; D is undetermined. The V and J ends lost 2 bases and 11 bases respectively, with 7 bases between them. The CDR3 totals 12 residues.

The chain employs TRBV28 and TRBJ1-4, with D possibly matching TRBD1 (6 bases). Trimming left V 8 bases short and J 10 bases short, with 20 bases between. The CDR3 covers 14 residues. The V gene's germline CDR1 is MDHEN and CDR2 SYDVKM. The CDR3 region is CASVVRDTNGKLFF. CDR3 coding DNA: TGTGCCAGCGTGGTAAGGGACACCAACGGAAAACTGTTTTTT.